This entry lists 16 T cell receptor beta chains sequenced from one sample in a study of blood T cells in healthy people across ages. Together with a sample-barcoded 5' primer, a J-beta primer mix was included in a second PCR lasting about 7 to 12 cycles. MiXCR was run by TCRdb on the 5' RACE reads, yielding one entry per CDR3 protein. The table lists 750,000 to 950,000 distinct CDR3 sequences, about 48% of them singletons. Sequencing input: blood. The origin of the receptors is a man older than 75 in good health.

This clonotype appeared a few times. The chain employs TRBV7-8 and TRBJ2-1; D may be TRBD2 (5 bases). CDR3 length: 16 residues. The V gene's germline CDR1 is SGHVS and CDR2 FQNEAQ. The V end was cut by 5 bases, the J end by 2 bases, with 16 bases between. The CDR3 spells CASSRVAGLTYNEQFF. The CDR3 DNA follows: TGTGCCAGCAGCAGAGTGGCGGGCTTGACCTACAATGAGCAGTTCTTC.

The chain is built from TRBV6-5 and TRBJ2-7; TRBD2 is a possible D gene (6 bases). V lost 0 bases and J lost 3, with 12 bases in between. The CDR3 has 15 amino acids. Germline loops: CDR1 MNHEY, CDR2 SVGAGI. Here the CDR3 DNA reads TGTGCCAGCAGTTACTCGTGGGACTCCAGCTACGAGCAGTACTTC. Translation gives CASSYSWDSSYEQYF.

This clonotype was seen once. V and J are TRBV6-5 and TRBJ2-3, with a possible D match to TRBD2 (6 bases). CDR1 is MNHEY and CDR2 is SVGAGI in the germline V gene. Trimming cost V 0 bases and J 14 bases, with 15 bases left between them. The length of the CDR3 is 13 residues. The CDR3 nucleotides read TGTGCCAGCAGTTACTCTCCTAGCGCATACGCGTATTTT. This codes for CASSYSPSAYAYF.

The genes are TRBV30 and TRBJ2-1; D perhaps matches TRBD2 (5 bases). The germline gives CDR1 GTSNPN, CDR2 SVGIG (reference sequence). The length of the CDR3 is 14 residues. Trimming left V 0 bases short and J 5 bases short, with 11 bases between. The CDR3 region is CAWSVGSANNEQFF. In nucleotides, the CDR3 is TGTGCCTGGAGTGTGGGTAGCGCCAACAATGAGCAGTTCTTC. Full variable domain (outside the CDR3, taken from reference TRBV30 and TRBJ2-1): SQTIHQWPATLVQPVGSPLSLECTVEGTSNPNLYWYRQAAGRGLQLLFYSVGIGQISSEVPQNLSASRPQDRQFILSSKKLLLSDSGFYLCAWSVGSANNEQFFGPGTRLTVL.

The J gene is TRBJ2-5, the V gene TRBV21-1; the table's TRBD2 call for D was not verified on the DNA. TRBV21-1 is a pseudogene. The CDR3 has 13 residues. This CDR3 reads CASSGGTNDEQYF. In DNA, the CDR3 is TGTGCCAGCAGCGGCGGGACTAACGATGAGCAGTACTTC.

The gene calls are TRBV3-1 and TRBJ2-7; 7 bases match TRBD1. V shed 10 bases and J 0 bases; nucleotides not matched to a gene: 15. The CDR3 has 16 amino acids. Germline assignment: CDR1 LGHDT and CDR2 YNNKEL (reference sequence). The CDR3 reads CATTSRGSLGSYEQYF. The CDR3 coding sequence is TGTGCCACCACGAGCAGGGGGAGTTTGGGCTCCTACGAGCAGTACTTC.

The rearrangement joins TRBV25-1 to TRBJ2-4; 9 bases agree with TRBD2. CDR3 length equals 15 residues. Germline CDR1 is MGHDK and CDR2 is SYGVNS. V lost 1 base and J lost 11; bases outside the gene matches: 9. Written as DNA, the CDR3 is TGTGCCAGCAGTGAATCGCAGCCCGGCGGGGGGGTTCAGTACTTC. Protein product: CASSESQPGGGVQYF. Variable domain in full (rest from reference TRBV25-1 and TRBJ2-4): EADIYQTPRYLVIGTGKKITLECSQTMGHDKMYWYQQDPGMELHLIHYSYGVNSTEKGDLSSESTVSRIRTEHFPLTLESARPSHTSQYLCASSESQPGGGVQYFGAGTRLSVL.

In its sample, this clonotype was seen many times. This chain uses TRBV15 with TRBJ2-7; D ambiguous. The CDR3 contains 17 residues. V was clipped by 0 bases and J by 4 bases, with 19 bases between them. The germline gives CDR1 LNHNV, CDR2 YYDKDF (reference sequence). CDR3 sequence: CATSRDIQTSQVYEQYF. The DNA of the CDR3 is TGTGCCACCAGCAGAGATATCCAGACAAGCCAAGTTTACGAGCAGTACTTC.

J is TRBJ2-5 and V is TRBV6-2 or TRBV6-3; 8 bases match TRBD1. Unmatched junction bases numbered 3, after V lost 5 bases and J lost 1 base. Per the germline V gene, CDR1 is MNHEY and CDR2 is SVGEGT. The CDR3 consists of 14 residues. CDR3 sequence (DNA): TGTGCCAGCAGTGCCAGGGGGCGCCAAGAGACCCAGTACTTC. It translates to CASSARGRQETQYF.

The genes are TRBV5-4 and TRBJ2-1; 7 nucleotides align to TRBD2. CDR1 and CDR2 (germline): SGHNT, YYREEE (reference sequence). V lost 1 base to trimming and J lost 9 bases; unmatched junction nucleotides: 10. The CDR3 totals 15 residues. CDR3: CASSLRAGVPGEQFF. The CDR3, as DNA: TGTGCCAGCAGCTTGCGGGCGGGAGTCCCCGGTGAGCAGTTCTTC.

This clonotype turned up a few times. This rearrangement joins TRBV5-1 to TRBJ1-2, with a possible D match to TRBD1 (6 bases). This CDR3 region has 14 residues. V was pared by 4 bases and J by 8 bases, with 18 bases between. Germline-derived CDR1 and CDR2 are SGHRS and YFSETQ. The DNA for the CDR3 is TGCGCCAGCAGCCGTGAGGGGGTAGAATCCGGCTACACCTTC. Translating gives CASSREGVESGYTF. The full variable domain, rest sourced from reference TRBV5-1 and TRBJ1-2, is KAGVTQTPRYLIKTRGQQVTLSCSPISGHRSVSWYQQTPGQGLQFLFEYFSETQRNKGNFPGRFSGRQFSNSRSEMNVSTLELGDSALYLCASSREGVESGYTFGSGTRLTVV.

As DNA, the CDR3 is TGTGCCAGCAGCTTGGACCACAGCACAGATACGCAGTATTTT. It translates to CASSLDHSTDTQYF. The chain combines TRBV5-5 with TRBJ2-3; D unclear. This CDR3 spans 14 amino acids. Trimming shortened V by 0 bases and J by 0 bases, and 5 bases separated the two germline ends. Per germline, CDR1 SGHKS and CDR2 YYEKEE (reference sequence).

V is TRBV7-6 and J is TRBJ2-5; 7 nucleotides agree with TRBD2. Judging by the DNA end, TRBJ2-7 fits better; the J call may be wrong. Germline V gene sequence: CDR1 SGHVS, CDR2 FNYEAQ. The CDR3 is made up of 15 amino acids. The CDR3 sequence is CASSLATSGDYEQYF. In nucleotides, the CDR3 is TGTGCCAGCAGCTTAGCGACCAGCGGGGACTACGAGCAGTACTTC.

This chain uses TRBV6-1 with TRBJ2-5; weak D call: TRBD1 (7 bases). The better agreement between TRBJ2-7 and the DNA end casts doubt on the J call. The CDR3 runs 16 residues. The germline V gene encodes CDR1 MNHNS and CDR2 SASEGT. This CDR3 is CASSEALQGGLYEQYF. The CDR3 nucleotides read TGTGCCAGCAGTGAAGCTTTGCAGGGGGGATTGTACGAGCAGTACTTC.

The chain combines TRBV7-9 with TRBJ2-7; TRBD2 aligns across 7 bases. The CDR3 contains 13 residues. From germline, CDR1 is SEHNR and CDR2 FQNEAQ (reference sequence). Unmatched junction bases numbered 4, after V lost 6 bases and J lost 2 bases. The CDR3 nucleotides read TGTGCCAGCAGGCACAGCGGGACCTACGAGCAGTACTTC. Protein product: CASRHSGTYEQYF.

This rearrangement joins TRBV12-5 to TRBJ2-1, with 10 bases that match TRBD1. J was trimmed by 7 bases and V by 1 base; bases with no gene match: 4. Germline CDR1 is LGHNT and CDR2 is FRNRAP. The CDR3 has 15 amino acids. CDR3: CASGLGQGAFNEQFF. In DNA, the CDR3 is TGTGCTAGTGGTTTGGGACAGGGGGCGTTTAATGAGCAGTTCTTC.